The clone carrying this T cell receptor (beta chain) was seen many times. Its matching antigen is unknown. It was RNA transcripts that yielded the amplified TCR beta CDR3 regions. A first-round RT-PCR of the TCR CDR3 used the HTBI primer set. TCRdb called the multiplex PCR reads again in MiXCR, with one record for every CDR3 protein. The profile shows 400,000 to 500,000 distinct CDR3 sequences, roughly 14% of them singletons. Germline values: CDR1 MNHNS, CDR2 SASEGT. The CDR3 runs 13 residues. The ends were cut back, 2 bases at V and 8 bases at J, with 7 bases in the middle. These data come from a study of T cells in Graves' hyperthyroidism and ophthalmopathy. Turning to the study itself: Pretreatment peripheral blood was obtained at initial diagnosis.

Points from the study as a whole: A 13 V-J model separated ophthalmopathy from stable hyperthyroidism.

Diagnosis of hyperthyroidism was new in patients aged 18 to 65, and its duration was under 2 months. Out of 10 ml of fresh peripheral blood came the PBMCs. This chain uses TRBV6-1 with TRBJ1-6; no clear D. Specimen: blood. The clonotype comes from a young woman with Graves' hyperthyroidism. Here the CDR3 DNA reads TGTGCCAGCAGTGAACACGGGGATTCACCCCTCCACTTT. Protein product: CASSEHGDSPLHF.